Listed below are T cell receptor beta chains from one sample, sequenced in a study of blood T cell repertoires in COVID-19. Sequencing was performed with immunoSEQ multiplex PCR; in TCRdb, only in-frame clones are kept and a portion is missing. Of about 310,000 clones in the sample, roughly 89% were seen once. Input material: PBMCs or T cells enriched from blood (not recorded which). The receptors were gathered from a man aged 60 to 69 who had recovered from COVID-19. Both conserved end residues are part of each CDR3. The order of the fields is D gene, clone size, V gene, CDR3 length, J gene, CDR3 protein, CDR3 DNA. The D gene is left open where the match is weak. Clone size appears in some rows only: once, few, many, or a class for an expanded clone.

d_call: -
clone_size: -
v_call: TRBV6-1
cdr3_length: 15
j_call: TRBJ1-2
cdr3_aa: CASSEAGPAGYGYTF
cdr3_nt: TGTGCCAGCAGTGAAGCCGGGCCCGCGGGCTATGGCTACACCTTC

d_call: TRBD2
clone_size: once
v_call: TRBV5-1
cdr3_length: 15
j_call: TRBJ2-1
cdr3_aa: CASSSSGSSYNEQFF
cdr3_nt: TGCGCCAGCAGCTCGAGCGGGAGCTCCTACAATGAGCAGTTCTTC

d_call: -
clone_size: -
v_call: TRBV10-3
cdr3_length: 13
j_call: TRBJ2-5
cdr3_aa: CAIAGPQRETQYF
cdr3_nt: TGTGCCATCGCGGGTCCCCAGCGAGAGACCCAGTACTTC

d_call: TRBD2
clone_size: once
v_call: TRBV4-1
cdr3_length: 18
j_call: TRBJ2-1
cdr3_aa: CASSQSSVGLGSYNEQFF
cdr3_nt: TGCGCCAGCAGCCAATCTTCCGTGGGACTAGGCTCCTACAATGAGCAGTTCTTC

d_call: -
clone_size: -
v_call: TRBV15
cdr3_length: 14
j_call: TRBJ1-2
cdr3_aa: CATSRDVGAHGYTF
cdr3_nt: TGTGCCACCAGCAGAGATGTGGGAGCCCATGGCTACACCTTC

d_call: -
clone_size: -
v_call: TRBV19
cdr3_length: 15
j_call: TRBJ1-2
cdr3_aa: CASSASGTINYGYTF
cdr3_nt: TGTGCCAGTAGTGCGTCCGGGACAATTAACTATGGCTACACCTTC

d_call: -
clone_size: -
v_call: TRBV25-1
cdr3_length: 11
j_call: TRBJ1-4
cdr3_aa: CASSEAGKLFF
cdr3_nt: TGTGCCAGCAGTGAAGCGGGGAAACTGTTTTTT

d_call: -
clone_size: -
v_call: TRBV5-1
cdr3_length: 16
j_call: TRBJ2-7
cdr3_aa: CATHTSPGLNSYEQYF
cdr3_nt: TGCGCCACTCACACATCTCCGGGACTGAATTCCTACGAGCAGTACTTC

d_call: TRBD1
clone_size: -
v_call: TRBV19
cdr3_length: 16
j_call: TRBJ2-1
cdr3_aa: CASSRLGGPNRNEQFF
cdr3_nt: TGTGCCAGTAGTAGGCTAGGGGGCCCAAATCGGAATGAGCAGTTCTTC

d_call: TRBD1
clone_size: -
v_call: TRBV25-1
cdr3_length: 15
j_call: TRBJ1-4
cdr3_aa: CASSFTGGSGEKLFF
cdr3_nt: TGTGCCAGCAGTTTTACAGGGGGCTCAGGTGAAAAACTGTTTTTT

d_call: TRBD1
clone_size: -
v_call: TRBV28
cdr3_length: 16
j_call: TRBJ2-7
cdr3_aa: CASSSLGQGALYEQYF
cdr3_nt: TGTGCCAGCAGTTCTCTGGGACAGGGGGCTCTTTACGAGCAGTACTTC

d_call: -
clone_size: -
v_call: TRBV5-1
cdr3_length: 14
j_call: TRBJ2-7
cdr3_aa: CASRAGTPSYEQYF
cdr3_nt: TGCGCCAGCAGGGCCGGGACACCTTCCTACGAGCAGTACTTC